The 11 T cell receptor beta chains below come from one sample, sequenced in a study of blood T cell repertoires in COVID-19 (dated by TCRdb to about 2020). The receptor library was made with the immunoSEQ multiplex PCR assay. TCRdb re-hosts the immuneACCESS table, in-frame sequences only. Its copies lack some clones; in the studies checked, an unresolved V gene accounts for under half of them, and the cause for the rest is not known. The sample table holds 200,000 or so clones, of which roughly 80% were seen once. Of the sample, about 2.1% is held by the ten largest clones. Sequenced input: peripheral blood. The origin of the receptors is a woman in her sixties or seventies with acute or convalescent COVID-19.

The chain uses TRBV19 and TRBJ1-2; the D is unclear. V was cut by 4 bases and J by 2 bases, with 8 bases left in between. The CDR3 consists of 13 residues. From germline, CDR1 is LNHDA and CDR2 SQIVND (reference sequence). The CDR3 reads CASSKQINYGYTF. CDR3 DNA sequence: TGTGCCAGTAGTAAACAGATCAACTATGGCTACACCTTC.

This chain links TRBV6-5 with TRBJ2-1; the match to TRBD2 covers 8 bases. V shed 6 bases and J 5 bases; nucleotides not matched to a gene: 9. From germline, CDR1 is MNHEY and CDR2 SVGAGI. The CDR3 totals 15 residues. CDR3 loop: CASRGRGGAHNEQFF. In DNA form, the CDR3 reads TGTGCCAGCAGAGGACGGGGGGGCGCCCACAATGAGCAGTTCTTC.

The J gene is TRBJ1-1, the V gene TRBV28; the match to TRBD1 covers 9 bases. V was clipped by 2 bases and J by 12 bases; unmatched bases: 1. The CDR3 consists of 11 residues. Germline V gene lookup returns CDR1 MDHEN and CDR2 SYDVKM. The CDR3 loop is CASSLGTGTFF. The CDR3 nucleotides are TGTGCCAGCAGTTTAGGGACAGGGACTTTCTTT. Complete variable domain (other parts from reference TRBV28 and TRBJ1-1): DVKVTQSSRYLVKRTGEKVFLECVQDMDHENMFWYRQDPGLGLRLIYFSYDVKMKEKGDIPEGYSVSREKKERFSLILESASTNQTSMYLCASSLGTGTFFGQGTRLTVV.

The V and J genes are TRBV5-1 and TRBJ1-4; possibly TRBD1 for D (5 bases). V was shortened by 3 bases and J by 8 bases, with 17 bases between the two germline ends. The CDR3 totals 15 residues. Germline V gene lookup returns CDR1 SGHRS and CDR2 YFSETQ. The CDR3 region has the DNA TGCGCCAGCAGCTGGGGCCTCCAACGTGGGGAAAAACTGTTTTTT. This codes for CASSWGLQRGEKLFF.

This clone was found once. The chain joins TRBV15 to TRBJ2-2; D unresolved. The CDR3 covers 15 residues. CDR1 and CDR2 (germline): LNHNV, YYDKDF (reference sequence). V shed 0 bases and J shed 2 bases, with 7 bases lying between them. The CDR3 region has the DNA TGTGCCACCAGCAGAGACACAGCCAACACCGGGGAGCTGTTTTTT. It translates to CATSRDTANTGELFF.

This clone turned up a few times. The chain joins TRBV7-9 to TRBJ2-3; 9 bases are shared with TRBD2. CDR1 and CDR2 from the germline V gene are SEHNR and FQNEAQ (reference sequence). After removal of 6 bases from V and 2 bases from J, the junction contained 6 bases not matched to a gene. The CDR3 contains 15 residues. CDR3 protein: CASSRAGGLTDTQYF. CDR3 DNA: TGTGCCAGCAGTAGAGCGGGGGGACTCACAGATACGCAGTATTTT.

The chain carries TRBV11-3 and TRBJ2-1; 10 bases agree with TRBD2. Per germline, CDR1 SGHNT and CDR2 YENEEA. The CDR3 has 13 residues. The junction had 0 bases not matched to a gene; V was cut back by 2 bases and J by 8 bases. CDR3 sequence (DNA): TGTGCCAGCAGCTTAACTAGCGGGGATGAGCAGTTCTTC. Translating gives CASSLTSGDEQFF.

On this clone itself: This specimen includes other DNA sequences encoding the same CDR3. The chain uses TRBV28 and TRBJ1-6; D call uncertain. There are 15 residues in the CDR3. CDR1 MDHEN and CDR2 SYDVKM come from the germline V gene. V was cut by 8 bases and J by 0 bases, with 11 bases left in between. CDR3 loop: CASLLGSSYNSPLHF. CDR3 DNA: TGTGCCAGCTTACTAGGTAGCTCCTATAATTCACCCCTCCACTTT.

The chain uses TRBV6-5 and TRBJ2-7; perhaps TRBD1 as D (6 bases). Between the trimmed V and J ends, which lost 9 bases and 5 bases, there was a span of 17 bases. CDR3 length: 13 residues. Germline CDR1 is MNHEY and CDR2 is SVGAGI. CDR3 loop: CASRRGATNEQYF. DNA of the CDR3: TGTGCCAGTCGCAGGGGAGCCACAAACGAGCAGTACTTC.

This chain joins TRBV6-1 and TRBJ1-3; D not resolved. The length of the CDR3 is 13 residues. Germline lookup yields CDR1 MNHNS and CDR2 SASEGT. With 0 bases removed from V and 6 bases from J, the gap between germline ends came to 6 bases. The CDR3 DNA follows: TGTGCCAGCAGTGAAGCGCGTACAAACACCATATATTTT. Translation: CASSEARTNTIYF.

This clone was counted only a few times. The rearrangement links TRBV6-4 to TRBJ1-2; unclear D gene. V was clipped by 7 bases and J by 7 bases, with 13 bases between them. Germline CDR1 and CDR2: MRHNA and SNTAGT. The CDR3 runs to 12 residues. The CDR3 loop is CASKAPGGGYTF. The CDR3 bases are TGTGCCAGCAAAGCCCCCGGTGGTGGCTACACCTTC.